The source of this T cell receptor beta chain is a study of CD8 T cells in Susac syndrome. Reverse transcription of roughly 0.5 to 1 ug RNA was carried out with random hexamers. In TCRdb, the immunoSEQ multiplex PCR reads were re-called with MiXCR into one record per CDR3 protein. This sample has over 120,000 distinct CDR3 sequences, with roughly 95% found just once. This clonotype was counted a single time. Sequencing was carried out using CD4+ T cells from PBMCs. This TCR came from a human donor in good health.

CDR3 sequence reads: CASTLGTGQGTDTQYF. The DNA for the CDR3 is TGTGCCAGCACCCTAGGGACTGGGCAAGGCACAGATACGCAGTATTTT. V gene TRBV12-3 or TRBV12-4 combines with J gene TRBJ2-3; D may be TRBD2 (6 bases). V was trimmed by 7 bases and J by 1 base, leaving 18 bases between them. The length of the CDR3 is 16 residues.